This T cell receptor (beta chain) was recorded in a study of blood T cells in healthy people across ages. Isolation of PBMCs gave at least 7 million cells per sample. As for this clonotype: Its antigen is currently unknown.

Overall study results and limits: Underestimates were what the diversity estimates from one million T cells were considered to be. Per-million-T-cell TCR beta diversity fell roughly linearly with age. Donors of long life had a larger count of naive CD4+ cells and greater diversity than aged donors.

Next came a second PCR, run for 7 to 11 cycles, which used a sample-barcoded 5' primer along with a J-beta primer mix. TCRdb passed the 5' RACE reads through MiXCR, listing each CDR3 protein once. The table shows roughly 800,000 distinct CDR3 sequences, with about 55% occurring only once. This receptor was obtained from a man older than 75 in good health. Material for sequencing was blood.

The CDR3 reads CASSLGQTGLTYEQYF. In nucleotides, the CDR3 is TGTGCCAGCAGCTTAGGACAAACAGGGTTGACCTACGAGCAGTACTTC. The V and J genes are TRBV7-2 and TRBJ2-7, with D perhaps TRBD1 (6 bases). The ends were cut back, 1 base at V and 2 bases at J, with 15 bases in the middle. This CDR3 is built from 16 residues. CDR1 is SGHTA and CDR2 is FQGNSA in the germline V gene.